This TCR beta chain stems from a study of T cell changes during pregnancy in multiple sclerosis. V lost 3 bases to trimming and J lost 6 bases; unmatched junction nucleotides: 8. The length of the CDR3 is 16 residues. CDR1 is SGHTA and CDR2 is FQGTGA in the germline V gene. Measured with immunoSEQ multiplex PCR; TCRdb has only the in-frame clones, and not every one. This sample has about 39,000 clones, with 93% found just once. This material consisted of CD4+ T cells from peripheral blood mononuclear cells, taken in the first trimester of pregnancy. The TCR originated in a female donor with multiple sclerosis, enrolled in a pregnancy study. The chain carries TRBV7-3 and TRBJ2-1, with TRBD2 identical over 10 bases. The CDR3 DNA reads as TGTGCCAGCAGCTTGGCTGCTAGCGGGAGCTTCAATGAGCAGTTCTTC. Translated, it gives CASSLAASGSFNEQFF.